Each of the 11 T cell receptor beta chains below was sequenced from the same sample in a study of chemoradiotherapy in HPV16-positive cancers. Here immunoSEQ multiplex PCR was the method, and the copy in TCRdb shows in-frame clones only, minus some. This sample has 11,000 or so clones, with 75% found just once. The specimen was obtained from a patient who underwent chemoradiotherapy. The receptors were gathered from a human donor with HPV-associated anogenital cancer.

The CDR3 DNA reads TGTGCCAGCAGCTCGCGGTTGACAGGGGGCTTGAACACTGAAGCTTTCTTT. This translates into CASSSRLTGGLNTEAFF. The chain carries TRBV5-4 and TRBJ1-1; 10 bases agree with TRBD1. V shed 3 bases, J shed 0 bases, and the junction held 8 bases outside the gene matches. The CDR3 spans 17 residues. Germline-derived CDR1 and CDR2 are SGHNT and YYREEE (reference sequence).

CDR3 coding DNA: TGTGCCAGCACCCGTGAGAGGTTTGGTGGCTACACCTTC. It encodes CASTRERFGGYTF. The J gene is TRBJ1-2, the V gene TRBV7-8; D call uncertain. CDR1 and CDR2 (germline): SGHVS, FQNEAQ. The CDR3 covers 13 residues. The V end lost 7 bases, the J end lost 7 bases, and 16 bases lay between the germline ends.

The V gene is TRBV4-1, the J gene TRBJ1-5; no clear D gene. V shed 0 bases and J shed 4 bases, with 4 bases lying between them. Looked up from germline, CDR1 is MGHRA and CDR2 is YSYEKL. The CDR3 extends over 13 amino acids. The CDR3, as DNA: TGCGCCAGCAGCCAAGACAGGAATCAGCCCCAGCATTTT. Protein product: CASSQDRNQPQHF.

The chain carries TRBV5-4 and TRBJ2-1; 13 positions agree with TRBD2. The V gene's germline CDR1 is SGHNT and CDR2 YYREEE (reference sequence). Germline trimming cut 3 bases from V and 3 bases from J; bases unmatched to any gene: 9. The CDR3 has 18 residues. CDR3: CASSSGTSGRGNYNEQFF. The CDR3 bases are TGTGCCAGCAGCTCGGGAACTAGCGGGAGGGGAAACTACAATGAGCAGTTCTTC. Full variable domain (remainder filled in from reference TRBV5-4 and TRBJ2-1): ETGVTQSPTHLIKTRGQQVTLRCSSQSGHNTVSWYQQALGQGPQFIFQYYREEENGRGNFPPRFSGLQFPNYSSELNVNALELDDSALYLCASSSGTSGRGNYNEQFFGPGTRLTVL.

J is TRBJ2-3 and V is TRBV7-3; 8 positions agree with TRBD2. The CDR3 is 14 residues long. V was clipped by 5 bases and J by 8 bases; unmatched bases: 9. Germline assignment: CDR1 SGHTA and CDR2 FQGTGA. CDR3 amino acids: CASSRTSSSVTQYF. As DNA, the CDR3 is TGTGCCAGCAGCCGGACTAGCAGCTCAGTTACGCAGTATTTT.

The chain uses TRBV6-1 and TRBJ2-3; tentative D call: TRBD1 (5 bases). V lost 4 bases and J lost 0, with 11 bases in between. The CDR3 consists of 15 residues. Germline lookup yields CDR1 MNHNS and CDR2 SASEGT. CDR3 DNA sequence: TGTGCCAGCAGTGCGACAGACGGAAGCACAGATACGCAGTATTTT. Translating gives CASSATDGSTDTQYF.

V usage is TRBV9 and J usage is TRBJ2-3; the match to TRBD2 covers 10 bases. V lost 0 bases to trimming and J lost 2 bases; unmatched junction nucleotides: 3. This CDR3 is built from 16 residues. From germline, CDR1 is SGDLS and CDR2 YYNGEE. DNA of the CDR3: TGTGCCAGCAGCGTAGGTCTAGCGGGAGTCACAGATACGCAGTATTTT. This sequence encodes CASSVGLAGVTDTQYF.

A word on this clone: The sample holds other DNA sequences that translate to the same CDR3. The CDR3 region is CASSQLRQDYGYTF. The CDR3 DNA follows: TGCGCCAGCAGCCAGTTAAGACAGGACTATGGCTACACCTTC. The V gene is TRBV4-1, the J gene TRBJ1-2; D perhaps matches TRBD1 (6 bases). Trimming removed 3 bases from V and 3 bases from J, with 11 bases in between. The CDR3 loop spans 14 amino acids. Germline CDR1 reads MGHRA; CDR2 reads YSYEKL.

The CDR3 region has the DNA TGTGCCAGCATTCCACTCTTTGTGGGACAGGGGGCCTACGAGCAGTACTTC. This gives the protein CASIPLFVGQGAYEQYF. The V gene is TRBV28, the J gene TRBJ2-7; 11 bases line up with TRBD1. Germline loops: CDR1 MDHEN, CDR2 SYDVKM. Losses at the gene ends were 7 bases for V and 2 bases for J; bases not matched to a gene: 13. This CDR3 has 17 residues.

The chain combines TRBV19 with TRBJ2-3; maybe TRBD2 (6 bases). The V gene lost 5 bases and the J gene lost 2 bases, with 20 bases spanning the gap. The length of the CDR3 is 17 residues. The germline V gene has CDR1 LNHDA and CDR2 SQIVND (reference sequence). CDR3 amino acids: CASSGGRLTRDTDTQYF. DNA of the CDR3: TGTGCCAGTAGTGGGGGACGGCTTACGCGGGACACAGATACGCAGTATTTT.

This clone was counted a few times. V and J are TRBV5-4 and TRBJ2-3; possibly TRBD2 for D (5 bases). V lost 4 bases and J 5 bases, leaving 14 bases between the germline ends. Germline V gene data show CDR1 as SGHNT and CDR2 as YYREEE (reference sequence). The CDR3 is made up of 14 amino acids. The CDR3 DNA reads TGTGCCAGCAGCGCAAAGGACGGGATAGATACGCAGTATTTT. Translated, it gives CASSAKDGIDTQYF.